This T cell receptor (beta chain) was observed in a study of cytomegalovirus exposure and HLA in healthy donors. Broader study findings: Accurate predictions that matched the HLA-A and HLA-B alleles of most subjects were reportedly made from TCR beta sequences.

The donors (healthy individuals) were bone marrow donors. Primers: 60 Vbeta forward and 13 Jbeta reverse. TCRdb's table, derived via immunoSEQ multiplex PCR, lists solely in-frame clones and lacks some. The sample has about 180,000 clones, roughly three quarters seen once. Germline V gives CDR1 SGHDT, CDR2 YYEEEE. Trimming cost V 1 base and J 0 bases, with 4 bases left between them. CDR3 length equals 13 residues. Note on this clone: What it binds is unknown.

This TCR was sampled from a male donor in good health and CMV-seronegative. Sequences were obtained from PBMCs. V and J are TRBV5-6 and TRBJ1-1; D is unresolved. CDR3 amino acids: CASSLSLNTEAFF. In DNA, the CDR3 is TGTGCCAGCAGCTTGTCTCTGAACACTGAAGCTTTCTTT.